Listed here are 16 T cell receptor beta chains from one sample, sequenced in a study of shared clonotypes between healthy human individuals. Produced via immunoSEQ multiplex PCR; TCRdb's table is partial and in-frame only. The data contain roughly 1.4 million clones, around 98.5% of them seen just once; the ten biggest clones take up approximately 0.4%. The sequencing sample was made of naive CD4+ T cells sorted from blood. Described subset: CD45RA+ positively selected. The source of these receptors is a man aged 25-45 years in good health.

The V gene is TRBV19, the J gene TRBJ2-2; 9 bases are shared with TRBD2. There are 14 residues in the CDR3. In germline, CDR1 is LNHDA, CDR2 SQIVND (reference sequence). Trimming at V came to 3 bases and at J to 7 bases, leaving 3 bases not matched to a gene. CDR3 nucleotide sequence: TGTGCCAGTAGTATTGCGGGAGGGGTCGGGGAGCTGTTTTTT. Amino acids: CASSIAGGVGELFF.

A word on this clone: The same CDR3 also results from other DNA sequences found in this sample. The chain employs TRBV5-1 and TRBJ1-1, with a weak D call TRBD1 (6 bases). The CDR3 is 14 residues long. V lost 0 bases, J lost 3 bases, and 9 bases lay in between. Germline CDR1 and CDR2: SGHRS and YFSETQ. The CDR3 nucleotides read TGCGCCAGCAGCTTGGCAGGGGCCGACACTGAAGCTTTCTTT. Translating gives CASSLAGADTEAFF.

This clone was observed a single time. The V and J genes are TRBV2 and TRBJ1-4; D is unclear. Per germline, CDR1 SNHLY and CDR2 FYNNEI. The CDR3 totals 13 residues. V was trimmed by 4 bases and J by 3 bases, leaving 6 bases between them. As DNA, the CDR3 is TGTGCCAGCAGTGGAGGCCCTAATGAAAAACTGTTTTTT. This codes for CASSGGPNEKLFF.

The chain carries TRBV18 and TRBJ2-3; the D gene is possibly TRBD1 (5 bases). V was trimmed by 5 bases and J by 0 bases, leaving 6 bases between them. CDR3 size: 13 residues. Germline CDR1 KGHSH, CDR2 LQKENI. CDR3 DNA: TGTGCCAGCTCAGACAGAAGCACAGATACGCAGTATTTT. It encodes CASSDRSTDTQYF.

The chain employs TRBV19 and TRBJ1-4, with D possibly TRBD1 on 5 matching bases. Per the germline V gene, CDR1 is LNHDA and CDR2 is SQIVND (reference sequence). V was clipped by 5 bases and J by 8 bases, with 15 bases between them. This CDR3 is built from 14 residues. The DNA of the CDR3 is TGTGCCAGTAGTCCAAGGGACGTCAGGGAAAAACTGTTTTTT. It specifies CASSPRDVREKLFF. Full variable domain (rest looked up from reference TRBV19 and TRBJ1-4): DGGITQSPKYLFRKEGQNVTLSCEQNLNHDAMYWYRQDPGQGLRLIYYSQIVNDFQKGDIAEGYSVSREKKESFPLTVTSAQKNPTAFYLCASSPRDVREKLFFGSGTQLSVL.

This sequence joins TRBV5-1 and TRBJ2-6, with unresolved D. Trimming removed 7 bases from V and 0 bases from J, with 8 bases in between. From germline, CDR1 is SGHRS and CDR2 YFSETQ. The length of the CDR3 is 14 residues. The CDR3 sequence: CASLWSSGANVLTF. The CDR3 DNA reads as TGCGCCAGCCTCTGGTCCTCTGGGGCCAACGTCCTGACTTTC.

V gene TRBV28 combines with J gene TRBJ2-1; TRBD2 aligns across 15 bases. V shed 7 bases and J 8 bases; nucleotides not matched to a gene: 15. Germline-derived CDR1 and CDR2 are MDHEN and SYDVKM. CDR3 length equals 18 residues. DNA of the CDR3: TGTGCCAGCACCGGACTAGCGGGAGGGCCAAGGCGAAGGGATGAGCAGTTCTTC. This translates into CASTGLAGGPRRRDEQFF.

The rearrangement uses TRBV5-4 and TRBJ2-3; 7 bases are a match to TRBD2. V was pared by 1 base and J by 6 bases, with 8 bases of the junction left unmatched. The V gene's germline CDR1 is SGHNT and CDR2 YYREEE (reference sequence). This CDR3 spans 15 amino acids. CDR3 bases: TGTGCCAGCAGCTTGCAAGCGGGGATTTCCGATACGCAGTATTTT. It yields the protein CASSLQAGISDTQYF.

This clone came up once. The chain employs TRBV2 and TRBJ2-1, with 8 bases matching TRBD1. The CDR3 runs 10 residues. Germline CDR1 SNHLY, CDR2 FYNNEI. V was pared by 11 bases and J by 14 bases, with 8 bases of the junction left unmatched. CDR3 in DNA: TGTGCCCAGCTTACACAGGGGGAGTTCTTC. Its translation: CAQLTQGEFF.

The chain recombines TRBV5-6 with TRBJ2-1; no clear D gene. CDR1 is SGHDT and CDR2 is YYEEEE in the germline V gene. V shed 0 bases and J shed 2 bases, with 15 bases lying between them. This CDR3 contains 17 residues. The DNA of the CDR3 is TGTGCCAGCAGCTTGGAGTCAGCGATCCTCCCCTACAATGAGCAGTTCTTC. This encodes CASSLESAILPYNEQFF.

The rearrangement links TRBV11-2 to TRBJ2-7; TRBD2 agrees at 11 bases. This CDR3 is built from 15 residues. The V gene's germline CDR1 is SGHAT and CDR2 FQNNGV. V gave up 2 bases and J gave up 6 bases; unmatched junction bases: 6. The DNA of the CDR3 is TGTGCCAGCAGCTTATCGGGTAGCGGGAGGGTCGAGCAGTACTTC. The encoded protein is CASSLSGSGRVEQYF.

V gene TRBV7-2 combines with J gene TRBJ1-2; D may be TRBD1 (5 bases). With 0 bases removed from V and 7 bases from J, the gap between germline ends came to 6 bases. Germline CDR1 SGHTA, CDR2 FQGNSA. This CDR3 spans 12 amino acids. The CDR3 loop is CASSLAGTGYTF. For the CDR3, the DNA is TGTGCCAGCAGCTTAGCAGGGACTGGCTACACCTTC.

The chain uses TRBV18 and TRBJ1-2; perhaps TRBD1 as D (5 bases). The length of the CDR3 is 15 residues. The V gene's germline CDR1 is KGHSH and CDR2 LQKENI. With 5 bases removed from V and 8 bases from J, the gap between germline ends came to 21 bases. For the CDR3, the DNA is TGTGCCAGCTCAGCCGGTGGGGCCCTCCACCGGGGCTACACCTTC. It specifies CASSAGGALHRGYTF. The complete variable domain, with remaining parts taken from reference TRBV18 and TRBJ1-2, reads NAGVMQNPRHLVRRRGQEARLRCSPMKGHSHVYWYRQLPEEGLKFMVYLQKENIIDESGMPKERFSAEFPKEGPSILRIQQVVRGDSAAYFCASSAGGALHRGYTFGSGTRLTVV.

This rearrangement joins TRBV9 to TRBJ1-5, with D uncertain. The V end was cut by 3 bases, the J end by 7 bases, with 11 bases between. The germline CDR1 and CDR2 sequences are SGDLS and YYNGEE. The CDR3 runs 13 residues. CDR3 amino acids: CASSGTLGQPQHF. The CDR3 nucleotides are TGTGCCAGCAGCGGGACCCTAGGACAGCCCCAGCATTTT.

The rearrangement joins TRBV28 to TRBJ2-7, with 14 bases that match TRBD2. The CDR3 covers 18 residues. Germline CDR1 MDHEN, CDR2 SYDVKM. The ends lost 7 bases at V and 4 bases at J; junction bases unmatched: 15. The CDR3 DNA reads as TGTGCCAGCACCGGGTTTATGGGACTAGCGGGAGCGGAGTACGAGCAGTACTTC. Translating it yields CASTGFMGLAGAEYEQYF.

The chain's CDR3 is CASSVVGEGGGWNTGELFF. The CDR3 DNA reads as TGTGCCAGCAGCGTGGTAGGAGAAGGTGGGGGTTGGAACACCGGGGAGCTGTTTTTT. V and J are TRBV9 and TRBJ2-2, with D perhaps given as TRBD1 or TRBD2 (5 bases each). Deletions cut 2 bases from V and 1 base from J, with 21 bases between. The CDR3 runs to 19 residues. CDR1 and CDR2 from the germline V gene are SGDLS and YYNGEE.